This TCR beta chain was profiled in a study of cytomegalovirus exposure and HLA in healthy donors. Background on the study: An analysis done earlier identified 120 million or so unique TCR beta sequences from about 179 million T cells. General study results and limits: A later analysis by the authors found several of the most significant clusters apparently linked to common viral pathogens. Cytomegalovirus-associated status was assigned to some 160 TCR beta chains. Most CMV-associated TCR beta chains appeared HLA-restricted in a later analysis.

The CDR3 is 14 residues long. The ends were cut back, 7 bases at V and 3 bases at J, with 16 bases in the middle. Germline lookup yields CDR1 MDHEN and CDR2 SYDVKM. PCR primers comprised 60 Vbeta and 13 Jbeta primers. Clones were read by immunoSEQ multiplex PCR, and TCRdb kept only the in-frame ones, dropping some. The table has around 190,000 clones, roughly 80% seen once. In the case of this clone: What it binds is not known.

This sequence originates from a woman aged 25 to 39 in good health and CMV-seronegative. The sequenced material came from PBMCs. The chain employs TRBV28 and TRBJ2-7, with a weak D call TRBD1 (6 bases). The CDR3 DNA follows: TGTGCCAGCACCGTTGCCCCGGACAGCTACGAGCAGTACTTC. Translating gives CASTVAPDSYEQYF.